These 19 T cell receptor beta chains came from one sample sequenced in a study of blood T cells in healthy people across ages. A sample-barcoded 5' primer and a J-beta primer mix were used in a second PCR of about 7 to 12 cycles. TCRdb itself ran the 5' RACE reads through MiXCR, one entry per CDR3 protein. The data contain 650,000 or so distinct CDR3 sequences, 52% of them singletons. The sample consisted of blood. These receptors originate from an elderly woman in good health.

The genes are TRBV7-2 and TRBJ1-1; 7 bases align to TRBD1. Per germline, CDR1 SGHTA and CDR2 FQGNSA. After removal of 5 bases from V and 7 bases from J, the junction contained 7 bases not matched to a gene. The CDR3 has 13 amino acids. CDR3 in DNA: TGTGCCAGCAGCGCCCAGGGGGGCCTTGAAGCTTTCTTT. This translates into CASSAQGGLEAFF. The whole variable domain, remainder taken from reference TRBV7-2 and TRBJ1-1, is GAGVSQSPSNKVTEKGKDVELRCDPISGHTALYWYRQSLGQGLEFLIYFQGNSAPDKSGLPSDRFSAERTGGSVSTLTIQRTQQEDSAVYLCASSAQGGLEAFFGQGTRLTVV.

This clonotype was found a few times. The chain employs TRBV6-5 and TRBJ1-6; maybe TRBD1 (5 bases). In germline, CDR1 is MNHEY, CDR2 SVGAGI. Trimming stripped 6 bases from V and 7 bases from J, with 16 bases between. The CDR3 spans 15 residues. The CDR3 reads CASRLAGGDNSPLHF. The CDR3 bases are TGTGCCAGCAGACTTGCGGGGGGGGACAATTCACCCCTCCACTTT.

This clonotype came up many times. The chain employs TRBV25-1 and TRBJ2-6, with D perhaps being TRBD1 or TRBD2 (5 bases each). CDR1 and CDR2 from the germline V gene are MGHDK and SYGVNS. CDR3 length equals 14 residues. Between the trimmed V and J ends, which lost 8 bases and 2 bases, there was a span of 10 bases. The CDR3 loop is CASLEGPGANVLTF. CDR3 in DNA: TGTGCCAGCTTAGAGGGACCTGGGGCCAACGTCCTGACTTTC.

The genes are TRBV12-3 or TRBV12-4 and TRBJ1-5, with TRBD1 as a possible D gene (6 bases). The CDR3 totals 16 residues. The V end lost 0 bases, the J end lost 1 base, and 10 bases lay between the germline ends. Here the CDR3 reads CASSLAGTPSNQPQHF. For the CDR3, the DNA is TGTGCCAGCAGTTTAGCGGGGACACCAAGCAATCAGCCCCAGCATTTT.

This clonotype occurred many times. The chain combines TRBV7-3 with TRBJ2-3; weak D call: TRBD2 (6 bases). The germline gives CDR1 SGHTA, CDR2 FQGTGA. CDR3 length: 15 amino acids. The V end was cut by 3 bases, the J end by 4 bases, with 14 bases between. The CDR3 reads CASSFVGGVSDTQYF. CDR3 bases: TGTGCCAGCAGCTTTGTGGGAGGAGTGTCAGATACGCAGTATTTT.

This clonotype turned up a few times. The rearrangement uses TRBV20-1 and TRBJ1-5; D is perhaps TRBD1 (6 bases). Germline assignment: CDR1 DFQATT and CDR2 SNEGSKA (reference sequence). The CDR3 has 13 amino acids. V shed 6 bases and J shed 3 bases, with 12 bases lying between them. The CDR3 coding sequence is TGCAGTGCGCAGACAGGCATCAATCAGCCCCAGCATTTT. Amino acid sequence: CSAQTGINQPQHF.

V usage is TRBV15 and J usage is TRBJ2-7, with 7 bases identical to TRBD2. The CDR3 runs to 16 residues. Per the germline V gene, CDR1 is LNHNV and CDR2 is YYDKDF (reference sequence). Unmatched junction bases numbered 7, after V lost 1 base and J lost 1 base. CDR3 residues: CATSRGFGTTSYEQYF. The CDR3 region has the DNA TGTGCCACCAGCAGAGGTTTCGGGACTACATCCTACGAGCAGTACTTC.

CDR3 amino acids: CASSSPRDPQETQYF. CDR3 nucleotide sequence: TGTGCCAGCAGCTCCCCCCGGGATCCTCAAGAGACCCAGTACTTC. This chain links TRBV3-1 with TRBJ2-5; D is possibly TRBD2 (5 bases). Germline V gene sequence: CDR1 LGHDT, CDR2 YNNKEL (reference sequence). The CDR3 runs 15 residues. The V and J ends lost 5 bases and 2 bases respectively, with 15 bases between them.

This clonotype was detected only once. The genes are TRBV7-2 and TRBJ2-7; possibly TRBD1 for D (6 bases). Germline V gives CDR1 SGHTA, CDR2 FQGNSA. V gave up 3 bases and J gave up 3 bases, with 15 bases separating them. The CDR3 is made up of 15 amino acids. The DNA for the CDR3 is TGTGCCAGCAGCTTCTACACAGGGCCTGGCTACGAGCAGTACTTC. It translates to CASSFYTGPGYEQYF.

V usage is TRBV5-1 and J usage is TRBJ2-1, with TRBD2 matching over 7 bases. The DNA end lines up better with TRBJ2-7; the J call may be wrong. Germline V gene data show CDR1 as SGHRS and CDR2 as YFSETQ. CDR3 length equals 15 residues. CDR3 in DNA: TGCGCCAGCAGCGCCGGGGGGAGCTCCTACAATGAGCAGTACTTC. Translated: CASSAGGSSYNEQYF.

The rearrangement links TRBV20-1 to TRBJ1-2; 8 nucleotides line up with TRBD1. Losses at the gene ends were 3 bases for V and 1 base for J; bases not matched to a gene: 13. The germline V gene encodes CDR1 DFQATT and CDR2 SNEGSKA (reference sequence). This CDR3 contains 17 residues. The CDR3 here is CSASGPGGLGGNYGYTF. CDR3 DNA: TGCAGTGCTAGTGGGCCAGGGGGCCTGGGTGGTAACTATGGCTACACCTTC.

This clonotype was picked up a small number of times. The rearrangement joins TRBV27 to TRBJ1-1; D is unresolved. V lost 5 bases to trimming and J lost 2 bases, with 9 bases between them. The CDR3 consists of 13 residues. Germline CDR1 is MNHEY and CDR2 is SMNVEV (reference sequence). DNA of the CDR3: TGTGCCAGCAGTAAGGCACACAACACTGAAGCTTTCTTT. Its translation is CASSKAHNTEAFF.

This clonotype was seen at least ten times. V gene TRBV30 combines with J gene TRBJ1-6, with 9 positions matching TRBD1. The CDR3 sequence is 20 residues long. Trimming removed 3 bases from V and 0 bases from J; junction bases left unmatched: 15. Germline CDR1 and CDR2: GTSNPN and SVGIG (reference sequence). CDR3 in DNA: TGTGCCTGGAGAAAAGGGACAGGGCCCGGTCGTGACTCCTATAATTCACCCCTCCACTTT. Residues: CAWRKGTGPGRDSYNSPLHF.

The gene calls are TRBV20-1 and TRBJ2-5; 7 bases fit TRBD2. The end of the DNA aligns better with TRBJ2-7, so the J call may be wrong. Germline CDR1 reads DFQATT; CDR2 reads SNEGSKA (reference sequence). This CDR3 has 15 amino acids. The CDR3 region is CSARDLAGEGYEQYF. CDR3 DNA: TGCAGTGCTAGAGATCTCGCGGGAGAGGGCTACGAGCAGTACTTC.

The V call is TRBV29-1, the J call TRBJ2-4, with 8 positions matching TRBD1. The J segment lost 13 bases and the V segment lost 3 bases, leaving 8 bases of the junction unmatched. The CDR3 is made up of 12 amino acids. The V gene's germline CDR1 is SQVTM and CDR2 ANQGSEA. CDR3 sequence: CSVEPRQGSQYF. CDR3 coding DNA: TGCAGCGTTGAGCCTCGACAGGGGTCGCAGTACTTC. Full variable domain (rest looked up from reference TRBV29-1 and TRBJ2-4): SAVISQKPSRDICQRGTSLTIQCQVDSQVTMMFWYRQQPGQSLTLIATANQGSEATYESGFVIDKFPISRPNLTFSTLTVSNMSPEDSSIYLCSVEPRQGSQYFGAGTRLSVL.

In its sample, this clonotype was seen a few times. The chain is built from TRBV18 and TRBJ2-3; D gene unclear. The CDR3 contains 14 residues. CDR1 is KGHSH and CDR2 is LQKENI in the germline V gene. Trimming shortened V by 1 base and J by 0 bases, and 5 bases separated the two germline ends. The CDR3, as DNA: TGTGCCAGCTCACCACTGGACAGCACAGATACGCAGTATTTT. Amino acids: CASSPLDSTDTQYF.

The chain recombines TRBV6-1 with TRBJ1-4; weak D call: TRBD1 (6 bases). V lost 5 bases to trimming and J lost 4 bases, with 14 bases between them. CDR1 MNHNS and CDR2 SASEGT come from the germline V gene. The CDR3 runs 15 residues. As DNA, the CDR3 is TGTGCCAGCAGTATACAGACAGGTCTTAATGAAAAACTGTTTTTT. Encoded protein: CASSIQTGLNEKLFF.

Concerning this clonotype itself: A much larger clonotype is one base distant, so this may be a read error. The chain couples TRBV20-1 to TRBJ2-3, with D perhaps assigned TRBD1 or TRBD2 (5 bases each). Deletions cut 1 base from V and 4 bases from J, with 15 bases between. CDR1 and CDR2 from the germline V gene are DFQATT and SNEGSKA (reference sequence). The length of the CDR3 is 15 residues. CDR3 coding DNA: TGCAGTGCTAGAGGGGGACGAGCGGTCGCAGATACGCAGTATTTT. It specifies CSARGGRAVADTQYF.

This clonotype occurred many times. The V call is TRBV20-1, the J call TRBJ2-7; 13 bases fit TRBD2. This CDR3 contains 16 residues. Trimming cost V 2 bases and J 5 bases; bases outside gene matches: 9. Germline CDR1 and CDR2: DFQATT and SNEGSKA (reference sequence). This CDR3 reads CSARPKLAGGTNEQYF. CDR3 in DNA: TGCAGTGCTAGACCTAAACTAGCGGGAGGGACAAACGAGCAGTACTTC.